This T cell receptor (beta chain) was captured in a study of cytotoxic CD8 clonotypes in ibrutinib-treated CLL. Overall study: Timing of response sample collection was a median roughly 11 months after treatment start, with a range of 6 to 36. Findings and limits, study-wide: Baseline-level clonality went beyond age-matched healthy donors and moved in step with circulating CD8+ T-cell counts.

On this clone itself: Its target is unknown.

Target depth was 1 in 200,000 to 1 in 1 million T cells, about 10x per clonotype. Method: immunoSEQ multiplex PCR; TCRdb's copy keeps in-frame clones and lacks some. The table shows hundreds of thousands of clones, with about 61% occurring only once. From germline, CDR1 is MDHEN and CDR2 SYDVKM. Trimming removed 6 bases from V and 1 base from J, with 3 bases in between. There are 12 residues in the CDR3. This sample comprised PBMCs, obtained after 36 months of ibrutinib treatment. The TCR sequence derives from a human donor with chronic lymphocytic leukemia. The gene calls are TRBV28 and TRBJ2-2, with D unresolved. CDR3 nucleotide sequence: TGTGCCAGCAGGGTGAACACCGGGGAGCTGTTTTTT. This sequence encodes CASRVNTGELFF. The full variable domain, in which reference TRBV28 and TRBJ2-2 provide the parts outside the CDR3, is DVKVTQSSRYLVKRTGEKVFLECVQDMDHENMFWYRQDPGLGLRLIYFSYDVKMKEKGDIPEGYSVSREKKERFSLILESASTNQTSMYLCASRVNTGELFFGEGSRLTVL.